This entry features one TCR beta chain sequence. Among ophthalmopathy patients, the Clinical Activity Score reached at least 3, the NOSPECS grade reached at least 4, and duration remained under 3 months. Exclusion followed for patients with uncontrolled infection, other autoimmune disease, pregnancy or lactation. Extraction of PBMCs used more than 8.5 ml of fresh peripheral blood. Amplification yielded TCR beta CDR3 regions, with RNA transcripts as the source. First-round RT-PCR targeting the TCR CDR3 was performed with the HTBI primer set. One entry per CDR3 protein results from TCRdb running MiXCR on the multiplex PCR reads. The profile shows some 350,000 distinct CDR3 sequences, nearly 15% of them singletons. The sample comes from a study of T cells in Graves' hyperthyroidism and ophthalmopathy. Per the germline V gene, CDR1 is LGHNA and CDR2 is YNFKEQ. This CDR3 has 17 amino acids. The V gene lost 0 bases and the J gene lost 1 base, with 12 bases spanning the gap.

The source material was blood. The rearrangement uses TRBV4-2 and TRBJ2-2; no reliable D call. This receptor was obtained from a woman in her sixties or seventies with Graves' ophthalmopathy. The CDR3 reads CASSQDFNTRNTGELFF. The DNA for the CDR3 is TGTGCCAGCAGCCAAGATTTTAACACAAGGAACACCGGGGAGCTGTTTTTT.